This T cell receptor beta chain was retrieved from a study of blood T cell repertoires in COVID-19. Across the study: The study drew acute and convalescent COVID-19 samples from the United States, Italy and Spain. Sources were T cells, B-cell-depleted T cells, or PBMCs; the material itself was cDNA or gDNA.

In the source study's methods: Reference gene primers were amplified, and this amplification served to estimate nucleated cell counts. Sequencing used immunoSEQ multiplex PCR; TCRdb keeps in-frame clones, though not all of them. The DNA was the basis for D and trimming; V, J and clone size are from that table. Of 35,000 to 50,000 clones in the sample, 80% to 90% are singletons; the top ten hold about 16%. V shed 10 bases and J shed 1 base, with 13 bases lying between them. This CDR3 comprises 13 residues. Germline CDR1 reads MGHRA; CDR2 reads YSYEKL. The rearrangement uses TRBV4-1 and TRBJ1-1; D is possibly TRBD1 (5 bases). The receptor was isolated from a man aged 70 or older with active COVID-19. The sample taken for sequencing was peripheral blood. The CDR3: CANAGPSNTEAFF. Here the CDR3 DNA reads TGCGCCAACGCGGGACCGTCGAACACTGAAGCTTTCTTT.